This T cell receptor beta chain was identified in a study of Ad26.COV2.S vaccination and SARS-CoV-2 variants (dated by TCRdb to the early 2020s). A note on the overall study: Donors in the vaccine arm were drawn from COV1001, a multicentre, randomized, double-blind, placebo-controlled phase I-IIa trial testing Ad26.COV2.S in healthy adults. Ad26.COV2.S was given intramuscularly at 5x10^10 or 1x10^11 viral particles, as a single shot or as two shots 56 days apart. TCRbeta repertoire sequencing served as the tool for gauging how specific and how broad the SARS-CoV-2-reactive T cell receptors were following Ad26.COV2.S vaccination. The TCR-sequenced set comprised around 32 samples: about 19 Ad26.COV2.S vaccine recipients, 5 placebo recipients and 8 SARS-CoV-2 convalescent individuals. Participants in the trial were split at random into five groups of five each, receiving low-dose or high-dose Ad26.COV2.S once or twice, or else placebo on both occasions. Blinding of investigators to trial group allocation was maintained during experiments and outcome assessment.

Details on this clone: Its antigen is still unknown. No qualities accompany the bases; no much larger clone lies one base away.

The treatment or condition tag for this specimen amounts to: around 19 received Ad26.COV2.S at low or high dose, single or two shots; about 5 received placebo; per-sample allocation not given. Repertoires of vaccine and placebo recipients were sequenced from samples collected on day 63 after the first injection. Cohort 1b enrolled around 24 adults aged 18-55 years at a single site in Boston, USA, between 29 July and 7 August 2020. Ad26.COV2.S consisted of a replication-incompetent adenovirus type 26 vector by which a prefusion-stabilized SARS-CoV-2 spike protein from the original Wuhan strain was expressed. The immunoSEQ Assay was the method used to sequence TCRbeta CDR3 regions. After extraction, genomic DNA underwent amplification by bias-controlled multiplex PCR, followed by high-throughput sequencing. In the authors' own workflow: Collapsing and filtering of sequences were performed to quantify the absolute abundance of each unique TCRbeta CDR3 region. Usable DNA was measured by amplifying reference genes present in all nucleated cells, and TCRbeta template counts were normalized to that usable DNA to estimate T cell fraction. Repertoire TCRs were annotated as SARS-CoV-2-specific by exact matching of V gene, CDR3 amino acid sequence and J gene to a known reactive TCR set. The reference SARS-CoV-2 TCR set was derived from MIRA and filtered for enrichment in COVID-19-positive ImmuneCODE repertoires, a step that removed public or cross-reactive TCRs. Drawing on the MIRA antigens, annotated TCRs were analysed further at the level of specific ORF or position within ORF. Breadth was defined as annotated unique rearrangements over total unique productive rearrangements; depth was the summed frequency of those rearrangements. TCR breadth was compared between groups using two-sided Wilcoxon rank-sum tests. Held by TCRdb, this immuneACCESS table contains in-frame sequences only and omits some clones. Under half of the omission traces to an unresolved V gene where checked; the cause of the rest is unknown. Clonal size and the V and J genes are those of that table, whereas D and trimming came from the DNA. The sample table lists 300,000 to 400,000 clones, roughly 84% of them with a count of one. The ten largest clones add up to roughly 3.2% of the sample.

Counted from cysteine to phenylalanine, this CDR3 has 15 amino acids. Of all the DNA, just the CDR3 is kept, 45 bases in frame from base 1. Clipping removes 3 bases from V and 2 bases from J, with 4 as the unmatched junction base count. The CDR1 and CDR2 encoded by the germline V gene are SGDLS and YYNGEE. Broader findings and caveats from the paper: Compared with placebo recipients, Ad26.COV2.S recipients showed higher spike-specific TCR breadth (P = 0.0014). Comparing responses between vaccine doses or regimens was not something the study was powered to do. After vaccination, spike-specific CD8+ and CD4+ T cell responses were reported to show substantial breadth. The authors noted that total T cell responses may have been underestimated by the TCR breadth and depth analyses. Non-spike TCR breadth was comparable between vaccine and placebo recipients, consistent with the vaccine containing only spike.

The source material was peripheral blood, sampled in a trial of Ad26.COV2.S vaccine versus placebo. This receptor chain uses TRBV9 and TRBJ2-1, with 8 junctional bases fitting TRBD2. This receptor was obtained from a person aged 18-60 years who received the Ad26.COV2.S COVID-19 vaccine or a placebo. The CDR3 in this case is CASSGGTRAYNEQFF. The DNA is TGTGCCAGCAGCGGCGGGACTAGAGCCTACAATGAGCAGTTCTTC.